Included here is one T cell receptor (beta chain) sequence, with context. Its specificity is unknown. The junction and the germline gene differ at one end; a read error may be behind it. This entry is derived from a study of shared clonotypes between healthy human individuals. Across the study: CD4 naive and memory got three plates each, CD8 naive two, CD8 memory one.

The assay was immunoSEQ multiplex PCR, and TCRdb's table has in-frame clones only and misses some. This sample has approximately 740,000 clones, with about 74% found just once. Study-level findings and limits: Naive subsets generally exceeded memory subsets in estimated richness. Depth of sequencing was expected to influence donor clonotype sharing.

This TCR was sampled from a woman between 25 and 40 years old in good health. Sequences were obtained from memory CD4+ T cells sorted from blood. The subset: CD45RA-negative fraction.

CDR3 region: CASRAGGEEFF. The CDR3 DNA follows: TGTGCCAGCAGGGCCGGGGGTGAGGAGTTCTTC. The chain carries TRBV6-6 and TRBJ2-1, with D possibly being TRBD2 (6 bases). CDR1 is MNHNY, CDR2 SVGAGI, per germline (reference sequence). CDR3 length: 11 residues.